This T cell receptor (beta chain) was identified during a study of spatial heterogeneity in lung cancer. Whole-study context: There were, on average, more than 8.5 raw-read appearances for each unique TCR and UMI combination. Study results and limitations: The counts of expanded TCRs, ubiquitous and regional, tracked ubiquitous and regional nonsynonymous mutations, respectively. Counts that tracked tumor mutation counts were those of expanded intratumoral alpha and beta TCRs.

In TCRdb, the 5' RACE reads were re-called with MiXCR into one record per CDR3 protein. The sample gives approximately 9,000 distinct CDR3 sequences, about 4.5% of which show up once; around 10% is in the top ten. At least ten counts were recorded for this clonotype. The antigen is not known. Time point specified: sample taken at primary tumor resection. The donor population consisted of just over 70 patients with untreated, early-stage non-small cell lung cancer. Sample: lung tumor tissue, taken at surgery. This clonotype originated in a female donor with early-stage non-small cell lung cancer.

As DNA, the CDR3 is TGTGCTAGTGGTTTGGGAGACAGGCGAGATTCACCCCTCCACTTT. The encoded protein is CASGLGDRRDSPLHF. The V gene is TRBV12-5, the J gene TRBJ1-6, with a weak D call TRBD1 (6 bases). The germline CDR1 and CDR2 sequences are LGHNT and FRNRAP. Trimming took off 1 base at V and 8 bases at J, with 12 bases between the two ends. The CDR3 contains 15 residues.